The 30 T cell receptor beta chains below all came from one sample that was sequenced in a study of regulatory T cells in long-lasting Graves disease. The time point denotes: persistent/refractory GD, antithyroid drugs over 5 years with positive TRAb. Extracted RNA from PBMCs served as the source of the TCR library. Arm-PCR of CDR3 regions with iRepertoire HTBI primers generated TCR beta libraries. TCRdb called the multiplex PCR reads again in MiXCR, with one record for every CDR3 protein. The data hold some 470,000 distinct CDR3 sequences, with roughly 21% observed a single time. The material sequenced was peripheral blood mononuclear cells (PBMCs), taken when the disease was refractory, from a patient treated with antithyroid drugs. The origin of the receptors is a female donor with Graves disease.

This chain joins TRBV6-2 or TRBV6-3 and TRBJ2-7; D ambiguous. This CDR3 region has 14 residues. Trimming stripped 6 bases from V and 3 bases from J, with 15 bases between. Germline-derived CDR1 and CDR2 are MNHEY and SVGEGT. In nucleotides, the CDR3 is TGTGCCAGCAGAGTTCTTGGCGGTTTCTACGAGCAGTACTTC. Residues: CASRVLGGFYEQYF.

This clonotype has ten or more counts. This chain connects TRBV28 to TRBJ1-2; unclear D gene. CDR1 and CDR2 (germline): MDHEN, SYDVKM. The CDR3 loop spans 12 amino acids. Trimming removed 4 bases at V and 6 bases at J, with 9 bases between. In DNA form, the CDR3 reads TGTGCCAGCAGTTCAACGATGGATGGCTACACCTTC. It encodes CASSSTMDGYTF.

This chain uses TRBV5-1 with TRBJ2-2; D is ambiguous. The CDR3 is 15 residues long. Between the trimmed V and J ends, which lost 4 bases and 4 bases, there was a span of 14 bases. CDR1 SGHRS and CDR2 YFSETQ come from the germline V gene. The CDR3 protein is CASSPKSSGTGELFF. CDR3 nucleotides: TGCGCCAGCAGCCCCAAAAGTAGTGGCACCGGGGAGCTGTTTTTT. Complete variable domain (other parts from reference TRBV5-1 and TRBJ2-2): KAGVTQTPRYLIKTRGQQVTLSCSPISGHRSVSWYQQTPGQGLQFLFEYFSETQRNKGNFPGRFSGRQFSNSRSEMNVSTLELGDSALYLCASSPKSSGTGELFFGEGSRLTVL.

This chain links TRBV6-1 with TRBJ2-6, with D perhaps TRBD2 (5 bases). The V and J ends lost 6 bases and 4 bases respectively, with 22 bases between them. Germline V CDR1 and CDR2: MNHNS, SASEGT. The CDR3 loop spans 18 amino acids. This CDR3 is CASRPVPDWAPGANVLTF. CDR3 DNA: TGTGCCAGCAGGCCGGTCCCGGACTGGGCCCCAGGGGCCAACGTCCTGACTTTC.

In this sample, this clonotype turned up many times. The chain links TRBV6-1 to TRBJ1-3, with D maybe TRBD1 (5 bases). This CDR3 has 17 amino acids. V was pared by 7 bases and J by 0 bases, with 19 bases between. Germline assignment: CDR1 MNHNS and CDR2 SASEGT. The CDR3 coding sequence is TGTGCCAGCACCCTTCACCCAGGGACCTACTCTGGAAACACCATATATTTT. This gives the protein CASTLHPGTYSGNTIYF.

There are a few counts of this clonotype. This rearrangement joins TRBV5-1 to TRBJ1-2, with 9 bases fitting TRBD1. Per germline, CDR1 SGHRS and CDR2 YFSETQ. CDR3 length: 14 amino acids. V trimming: 4 bases; J trimming: 8 bases; junction bases outside the gene matches: 9. CDR3 coding DNA: TGCGCCAGCAGCACCCGAACAGGGGGCGAGGGCTACACCTTC. This translates into CASSTRTGGEGYTF. Full variable domain (remainder filled in from reference TRBV5-1 and TRBJ1-2): KAGVTQTPRYLIKTRGQQVTLSCSPISGHRSVSWYQQTPGQGLQFLFEYFSETQRNKGNFPGRFSGRQFSNSRSEMNVSTLELGDSALYLCASSTRTGGEGYTFGSGTRLTVV.

This clonotype was detected ten times or more. J is TRBJ2-5 and V is TRBV28; 14 bases line up with TRBD2. V shed 10 bases and J 2 bases; nucleotides not matched to a gene: 15. This CDR3 spans 18 amino acids. In germline, CDR1 is MDHEN, CDR2 SYDVKM. The DNA for the CDR3 is TGTGCCACCACTGAGACTAGCGGGAGGGCCTTGGGACAAGAGACCCAGTACTTC. It is translated as CATTETSGRALGQETQYF.

This clonotype was detected only a few times. This rearrangement joins TRBV20-1 to TRBJ1-5, with TRBD1 matching over 8 bases. The CDR3 consists of 14 residues. Germline CDR1 DFQATT, CDR2 SNEGSKA (reference sequence). With 3 bases clipped from V and 3 bases from J, the junction kept 4 bases outside the gene matches. CDR3 bases: TGCAGTGCTAGGCAGGGGGCGCCCAATCAGCCCCAGCATTTT. Its protein product is CSARQGAPNQPQHF.

This clonotype came up a few times. The chain couples TRBV19 to TRBJ2-7, with TRBD2 matching 7 bases. V lost 6 bases to trimming and J lost 6 bases; unmatched junction nucleotides: 14. The CDR3 contains 15 residues. The germline V gene encodes CDR1 LNHDA and CDR2 SQIVND (reference sequence). CDR3 sequence reads: CASSPVAGPLVEQYF. In DNA form, the CDR3 reads TGTGCCAGTAGCCCTGTAGCGGGCCCGTTGGTCGAGCAGTACTTC.

This clonotype has a handful of counts. The rearrangement links TRBV19 to TRBJ1-1, with D possibly being TRBD1 (6 bases). The CDR3 loop spans 14 amino acids. From germline, CDR1 is LNHDA and CDR2 SQIVND (reference sequence). The ends were cut back, 3 bases at V and 4 bases at J, with 12 bases in the middle. In DNA, the CDR3 is TGTGCCAGTAGTATCTTACAGGGCAGCACTGAAGCTTTCTTT. Translation: CASSILQGSTEAFF.

This clonotype has at least ten counts. J is TRBJ1-5 and V is TRBV6-2 or TRBV6-3; D unclear. The CDR3 runs to 14 residues. CDR1 is MNHEY and CDR2 is SVGEGT in the germline V gene. Trimming stripped 5 bases from V and 4 bases from J, with 12 bases between. The CDR3 DNA reads as TGTGCCAGCAGTGACCCACCCGATAATCAGCCCCAGCATTTT. Translated, it gives CASSDPPDNQPQHF.

This clonotype was detected a few times. This rearrangement joins TRBV11-2 to TRBJ2-1; 7 bases fit TRBD2. V gave up 3 bases and J gave up 7 bases; unmatched junction bases: 6. In germline, CDR1 is SGHAT, CDR2 FQNNGV. This CDR3 contains 14 residues. CDR3: CASSFTGGINEQFF. The CDR3 DNA reads as TGTGCCAGCAGCTTTACGGGAGGAATTAATGAGCAGTTCTTC.

This clonotype was observed at least ten times. The V and J genes are TRBV27 and TRBJ1-2, with 7 bases fitting TRBD1. Trimming at V came to 3 bases and at J to 7 bases, leaving 5 bases not matched to a gene. The CDR3 runs 13 residues. Germline assignment: CDR1 MNHEY and CDR2 SMNVEV (reference sequence). CDR3 bases: TGTGCCAGCAGTTTCGGAGGGGGCGGTGGCTACACCTTC. It codes for CASSFGGGGGYTF.

This chain joins TRBV24-1 and TRBJ2-7; no clear D gene. Deletions cut 3 bases from V and 0 bases from J, with 17 bases between. This CDR3 has 17 amino acids. Per germline, CDR1 KGHDR and CDR2 SFDVKD. The CDR3 is CATSDGKFGETSYEQYF. CDR3 nucleotide sequence: TGTGCCACCAGTGATGGAAAGTTCGGAGAAACCTCCTACGAGCAGTACTTC.

This chain connects TRBV20-1 to TRBJ2-7; tentative D call: TRBD2 (5 bases). Germline assignment: CDR1 DFQATT and CDR2 SNEGSKA (reference sequence). V dropped 2 bases and J dropped 0 bases, with 20 bases sitting between them. The CDR3 is 17 amino acids. The DNA of the CDR3 is TGCAGTGCTAGATCCTTTCTAAGCGGAAGTCCCTCCTACGAGCAGTACTTC. It translates to CSARSFLSGSPSYEQYF.

J is TRBJ2-1 and V is TRBV12-3 or TRBV12-4, with 7 bases identical to TRBD2. With V trimmed by 6 bases and J by 6 bases, 8 bases remained unmatched. CDR3 length: 14 residues. DNA of the CDR3: TGTGCCAGCAGCCCGGGGAGGGCCGGCAATGAGCAGTTCTTC. It encodes CASSPGRAGNEQFF.

This chain links TRBV7-2 with TRBJ1-1; 8 nucleotides line up with TRBD1. The trim removed 1 base at V and 11 bases at J, leaving 15 bases unmatched. The CDR3 loop spans 16 amino acids. Germline V gene sequence: CDR1 SGHTA, CDR2 FQGNSA. In nucleotides, the CDR3 is TGTACCAGCAGCTTAGGGGCGGACAGGGCGTTCCCGGGGGCTTTCTTT. As protein: CTSSLGADRAFPGAFF.

The chain joins TRBV20-1 to TRBJ1-5, with TRBD1 identical over 9 bases. The junction had 6 bases not matched to a gene; V was cut back by 6 bases and J by 6 bases. Germline assignment: CDR1 DFQATT and CDR2 SNEGSKA (reference sequence). This CDR3 region has 13 residues. CDR3 sequence: CSASTGGGQPQHF. CDR3 nucleotides: TGCAGTGCGTCCACAGGGGGCGGTCAGCCCCAGCATTTT.

The chain employs TRBV4-3 and TRBJ2-7; 11 bases line up with TRBD1. Trimming at V came to 0 bases and at J to 1 base, leaving 5 bases not matched to a gene. Germline CDR1 is LGHNA and CDR2 is YSLEER. The CDR3 totals 17 residues. CDR3 protein: CASSQDPGTGGSYEQYF. The CDR3 DNA reads TGCGCCAGCAGCCAAGACCCCGGGACAGGGGGATCCTACGAGCAGTACTTC.

The chain employs TRBV12-3 or TRBV12-4 and TRBJ1-6, with TRBD1 as a possible D gene (6 bases). The germline V and J ends were trimmed by 5 bases and 0 bases, with 14 bases remaining between them. This CDR3 comprises 17 residues. CDR3 amino acids: CASSGGRLSSYNSPLHF. In DNA form, the CDR3 reads TGTGCCAGCAGTGGGGGCAGACTGAGCTCCTATAATTCACCCCTCCACTTT.

The V and J genes are TRBV3-1 and TRBJ1-5, with TRBD1 matching over 9 bases. CDR1 is LGHDT, CDR2 YNNKEL, per germline (reference sequence). V gave up 5 bases and J gave up 6 bases; unmatched junction bases: 5. The length of the CDR3 is 14 residues. CDR3 DNA sequence: TGTGCCAGCAGCAATACAGGGGGCTCTCAGCCCCAGCATTTT. It encodes CASSNTGGSQPQHF.

The chain links TRBV29-1 to TRBJ2-2; D may be TRBD2 (6 bases). Germline V gene sequence: CDR1 SQVTM, CDR2 ANQGSEA. The length of the CDR3 is 10 residues. The DNA of the CDR3 is TGCCCGGCGGGAAACGGGGAGCTGTTTTTT. Its translation: CPAGNGELFF.

As for this clonotype: A read error is possible here, since a much larger clone lies one base away. The chain recombines TRBV7-8 with TRBJ2-5; a possible D gene is TRBD1 (6 bases). CDR1 is SGHVS and CDR2 is FQNEAQ in the germline V gene. This CDR3 spans 15 amino acids. The CDR3 coding sequence is TGTGTCAGCAGCTCAAAGGACAGTCCCGAAGAGACCCAGTACTTC. It translates to CVSSSKDSPEETQYF.

V and J are TRBV24-1 and TRBJ2-2, with D possibly TRBD2 on 6 matching bases. Germline loops: CDR1 KGHDR, CDR2 SFDVKD. V lost 7 bases and J 1 base, leaving 12 bases between the germline ends. There are 15 residues in the CDR3. This chain's CDR3 is CATSRESLNTGELFF. In nucleotides, the CDR3 is TGTGCCACCAGCCGGGAGTCACTGAACACCGGGGAGCTGTTTTTT.

The rearrangement uses TRBV30 and TRBJ2-7, with no clear D. Trimming left V 2 bases short and J 5 bases short, with 13 bases between. Germline CDR1 GTSNPN, CDR2 SVGIG (reference sequence). The CDR3 length is 13 residues. CDR3 sequence reads: CAWSRLLRNEQYF. CDR3 nucleotides: TGTGCCTGGAGTCGGCTACTGCGGAACGAGCAGTACTTC. Full variable domain (missing parts from reference TRBV30 and TRBJ2-7): SQTIHQWPATLVQPVGSPLSLECTVEGTSNPNLYWYRQAAGRGLQLLFYSVGIGQISSEVPQNLSASRPQDRQFILSSKKLLLSDSGFYLCAWSRLLRNEQYFGPGTRLTVT.

This clonotype was counted a few times. The chain couples TRBV20-1 to TRBJ1-5; 10 bases are a match to TRBD1. The V gene's germline CDR1 is DFQATT and CDR2 SNEGSKA (reference sequence). V was pared by 6 bases and J by 5 bases, with 10 bases of the junction left unmatched. CDR3 length equals 15 residues. DNA of the CDR3: TGCAGTGCATCTCCGGGACAGGGGTTCCATCAGCCCCAGCATTTT. The encoded protein is CSASPGQGFHQPQHF.

This clonotype was picked up many times. The V call is TRBV28, the J call TRBJ1-1; 10 bases agree with TRBD1. Germline V gene data show CDR1 as MDHEN and CDR2 as SYDVKM. Trimming took 3 bases from V and 0 from J; bases not matched to a gene: 4. The CDR3 extends over 16 amino acids. Here the CDR3 DNA reads TGTGCCAGCAGTTTGGGGACAGGGGACATGAACACTGAAGCTTTCTTT. Amino acids: CASSLGTGDMNTEAFF.

In this sample, this clonotype turned up once. It may be a read error: a sequence one base away is much more abundant. This rearrangement joins TRBV2 to TRBJ2-7; 7 positions match TRBD1. The germline CDR1 and CDR2 sequences are SNHLY and FYNNEI. CDR3 length equals 13 residues. The chain's CDR3 is CASNLYGTVEQCF. CDR3 nucleotides: TGTGCCAGCAACCTGTACGGGACAGTCGAGCAGTGCTTC.

Notes on this clonotype: A read error may be the cause here, since a much bigger clone is one base away. The chain uses TRBV6-5 and TRBJ2-4, with no clear D. The germline V gene encodes CDR1 MNHEY and CDR2 SVGAGI. CDR3 length equals 16 residues. Trimming left V 2 bases short and J 0 bases short, with 11 bases between. CDR3 protein: CASSYLGRLAKNIQYF. In DNA form, the CDR3 reads TGTGCCAGCAGTTACCTAGGACGGTTAGCCAAAAACATTCAGTACTTC.

This sequence joins TRBV7-8 and TRBJ2-7; unclear D gene. The germline V and J ends were trimmed by 3 bases and 3 bases, with 12 bases remaining between them. The germline V gene has CDR1 SGHVS and CDR2 FQNEAQ. The CDR3 is 14 amino acids. The CDR3 spells CASSFRHPNYEQYF. The CDR3 nucleotides are TGTGCCAGCAGCTTTCGACACCCTAACTACGAGCAGTACTTC.